Below, 4 T cell receptor beta chains from the same sample are listed, as sequenced in a study of cytomegalovirus exposure and HLA in healthy donors. With 60 Vbeta and 13 Jbeta primers, the PCR was carried out. Using immunoSEQ multiplex PCR, the repertoire was profiled, and TCRdb retains in-frame clones only, with some absent. This listing includes some 43,000 clones. Material for sequencing was PBMCs. All receptors come from a woman aged 30 to 39 in good health and CMV-seronegative.

The chain employs TRBV5-1 and TRBJ1-1; TRBD1 agrees at 11 bases. Trimming cost V 4 bases and J 3 bases; bases outside gene matches: 5. CDR3 size: 15 residues. CDR1 and CDR2 (germline): SGHRS, YFSETQ. CDR3 bases: TGCGCCAGCAGCAGGGGGACAGGGGGAGACACTGAAGCTTTCTTT. Translated: CASSRGTGGDTEAFF.

The V call is TRBV7-9, the J call TRBJ1-5; maybe TRBD1 (5 bases). V lost 11 bases, J lost 3 bases, and 14 bases lay in between. CDR1 is SEHNR, CDR2 FQNEAQ, per germline (reference sequence). The CDR3 is 13 amino acids. The CDR3 reads CASGGSHNQPQHF. The CDR3 coding sequence is TGTGCCTCCGGGGGTAGCCACAATCAGCCCCAGCATTTT.

The CDR3 is CASSQGSGRTYNEQFF. The CDR3 DNA reads as TGCGCCAGCAGCCAAGGGAGCGGGAGAACCTACAATGAGCAGTTCTTC. The rearrangement joins TRBV4-1 to TRBJ2-1; 8 bases align to TRBD2. Germline CDR1 reads MGHRA; CDR2 reads YSYEKL. V gave up 1 base and J gave up 2 bases; unmatched junction bases: 4. The CDR3 has 16 residues.

This rearrangement joins TRBV9 to TRBJ1-1, with TRBD1 as a possible D gene (6 bases). This CDR3 contains 15 residues. Deletions cut 8 bases from V and 0 bases from J, with 17 bases between. The germline V gene encodes CDR1 SGDLS and CDR2 YYNGEE. CDR3 coding DNA: TGTGCCAGTGCGACAGGCCCGCATTTGAACACTGAAGCTTTCTTT. The encoded protein is CASATGPHLNTEAFF.